Listed below are T cell receptor beta chains from one sample, sequenced in a study of T cell responses to AZD1222 COVID-19 vaccine. Sequenced by immunoSEQ multiplex PCR; TCRdb stores in-frame clones only, minus some. The data hold around 150,000 clones, with around 84% observed a single time. The sequences come from peripheral blood, collected on day 0 of AZD1222 vaccination. The receptors were gathered from an adult in good health. The conserved cysteine and the conserved F or W are not part of the CDR3 here.

j_gene	v_gene	len	CDR3aa
TRBJ1-3	TRBV5-5	15	ASSPSATGGLGNTIY
TRBJ1-1	TRBV18	13	ASSPPQGSGTEAF
TRBJ2-2	TRBV5-4	12	ASSSEVEAGELF
TRBJ2-1	TRBV7-2	15	ASSLGRGGQTYNEQF
TRBJ1-5	TRBV19	12	ASSRDRGNQPQH
TRBJ2-2	TRBV30	11	AGGQGDTGELF
TRBJ1-5	TRBV6-5	11	ASLGEGNQPQH
TRBJ1-5	TRBV3-1/TRBV3-2	11	ASSLRGGQPQH
TRBJ1-1	TRBV7-3	11	ASRGTVWAEAF
TRBJ2-7	TRBV7-9	13	ASSLTRGGTYEQY
TRBJ1-1	TRBV30	13	ACPSTLGGNTEAF
TRBJ2-1	TRBV19	12	ASSREGLGNGQF
TRBJ2-7	TRBV28	14	ASSLRRTANPYEQY
TRBJ1-2	TRBV7-2	12	ASSLGQRKDGYT
TRBJ1-1	TRBV14	13	ASSQLAGLNTEAF
TRBJ2-7	TRBV21-1	15	ASSNTPQGTRPYEQY
TRBJ1-6	TRBV4-1	13	ASSQEGGNNSPLH
TRBJ1-4	TRBV6-5	12	ASSDRGQGEKLF
TRBJ1-4	TRBV6-5	12	ASAGTASNEKLF
TRBJ1-2	TRBV29-1	10	SVRGQTYGYT